This is a list of T cell receptor beta chains from one sample in a study of PD-1 blockade in classical Hodgkin lymphoma. Profiling relied on immunoSEQ multiplex PCR, and the TCRdb table lists in-frame clones only, not all of them. This table holds roughly 61,000 clones, about 91% found once. This specimen consisted of peripheral blood mononuclear cells (PBMCs), obtained before the second cycle of nivolumab. The source of these receptors is a human donor with classical Hodgkin lymphoma. The CDR3 runs from the conserved cysteine through the conserved F or W. The D gene is left open where the match is weak. Expanded clones get a size class; other rows say once, few or many, or leave the size out.

CDR3nt: TGTGCCAGCAGCGGGGGTCCCGGGACCAGTAGGAGGGACACAGATACGCAGTATTTT
CDR3aa: CASSGGPGTSRRDTDTQYF
abundance: once
v_gene: TRBV9
d_gene: .
j_gene: TRBJ2-3
len: 19

CDR3nt: TGTGCCAGCAGCCAAGAACTGGGGGGCATGTACGAGCAGTACTTC
CDR3aa: CASSQELGGMYEQYF
abundance: .
v_gene: TRBV4-2
d_gene: .
j_gene: TRBJ2-7
len: 15

CDR3nt: TGTGCCAGCAGTTTTACCCCCGGGGGGGACTACGAGCAGTACTTC
CDR3aa: CASSFTPGGDYEQYF
abundance: .
v_gene: TRBV28
d_gene: TRBD2
j_gene: TRBJ2-7
len: 15

CDR3nt: TGTGCCAGCAGTCCCCTAGGAAATGAGCAGTTCTTC
CDR3aa: CASSPLGNEQFF
abundance: .
v_gene: TRBV27
d_gene: .
j_gene: TRBJ2-1
len: 12

CDR3nt: TGTGCCAGCAGTGACGGACCTGGGGATACGCAGTATTTT
CDR3aa: CASSDGPGDTQYF
abundance: .
v_gene: TRBV6-1
d_gene: .
j_gene: TRBJ2-3
len: 13

CDR3nt: TGTGCCAGCAGTGAAATGGGGAGAGTAGCGGGGGATGAGCAGTTCTTC
CDR3aa: CASSEMGRVAGDEQFF
abundance: .
v_gene: TRBV2
d_gene: TRBD2
j_gene: TRBJ2-1
len: 16

CDR3nt: TGTGCCAGCAGCTTGGGGGGGGGCCAACAGGGTTCACCCCTCCACTTT
CDR3aa: CASSLGGGQQGSPLHF
abundance: .
v_gene: TRBV5-4
d_gene: .
j_gene: TRBJ1-6
len: 16

CDR3nt: TGTGCCACCAGCAACACGGAAGGGACTAGCGGGGGGGCTGAGACCCAGTACTTC
CDR3aa: CATSNTEGTSGGAETQYF
abundance: .
v_gene: TRBV15
d_gene: TRBD2
j_gene: TRBJ2-5
len: 18

CDR3nt: TGTGCCAGCAGGATCCTAAGCGAGTCGGGCGAGCAGTACTTC
CDR3aa: CASRILSESGEQYF
abundance: .
v_gene: TRBV6-1
d_gene: .
j_gene: TRBJ2-7
len: 14

CDR3nt: TGCAGCGTTGAGGTGGCAGCGTCAACCTACGAGCAGTACTTC
CDR3aa: CSVEVAASTYEQYF
abundance: .
v_gene: TRBV29-1
d_gene: .
j_gene: TRBJ2-7
len: 14

CDR3nt: TGTGCCAGCAGCTTGGCCGGGACTTCTTACGAGCAGTACTTC
CDR3aa: CASSLAGTSYEQYF
abundance: once
v_gene: TRBV5-4
d_gene: .
j_gene: TRBJ2-7
len: 14

CDR3nt: TGTGCCAGCAGCTCCCAGGGCTACGAGCAGTACTTC
CDR3aa: CASSSQGYEQYF
abundance: once
v_gene: TRBV7-2
d_gene: .
j_gene: TRBJ2-7
len: 12

CDR3nt: TGTGCCAGCAGCGCCGGGACAGCAGACAGTGAGACCCAGTACTTC
CDR3aa: CASSAGTADSETQYF
abundance: once
v_gene: TRBV9
d_gene: TRBD1
j_gene: TRBJ2-5
len: 15

CDR3nt: TGTGCCAGCAGCCTCGGGCAATATAGCAATCAGCCCCAGCATTTT
CDR3aa: CASSLGQYSNQPQHF
abundance: .
v_gene: TRBV6-6
d_gene: .
j_gene: TRBJ1-5
len: 15

CDR3nt: TGCGCCAGCAGCGTGGGACAGGGACTACCCTACGAGCAGTACTTC
CDR3aa: CASSVGQGLPYEQYF
abundance: .
v_gene: TRBV5-1
d_gene: TRBD1
j_gene: TRBJ2-7
len: 15

CDR3nt: TGTGCCAGCAGGTCACCGGGCTACAATGAGCAGTTCTTC
CDR3aa: CASRSPGYNEQFF
abundance: .
v_gene: TRBV27
d_gene: .
j_gene: TRBJ2-1
len: 13

CDR3nt: TGTGCCAGCAGCGTAATGAACAATGAGCAGTTCTTC
CDR3aa: CASSVMNNEQFF
abundance: .
v_gene: TRBV9
d_gene: .
j_gene: TRBJ2-1
len: 12

CDR3nt: TGTGCCAGCAGCTCATTTTTGGGGGCCAACGTCCTGACTTTC
CDR3aa: CASSSFLGANVLTF
abundance: once
v_gene: TRBV11-2
d_gene: .
j_gene: TRBJ2-6
len: 14

CDR3nt: TGCAGCGTTGATGAGATAGGGACAGGGTACGAGCAGTACTTC
CDR3aa: CSVDEIGTGYEQYF
abundance: .
v_gene: TRBV29-1
d_gene: TRBD1
j_gene: TRBJ2-7
len: 14

CDR3nt: TGTGCCAGTCGAAGGGGAACGGGACAGGATAGGACCTACGAGCAGTACTTC
CDR3aa: CASRRGTGQDRTYEQYF
abundance: .
v_gene: TRBV19
d_gene: TRBD1
j_gene: TRBJ2-7
len: 17

CDR3nt: TGTGCCAGCAGCTTAGCGTTGGGGGAGGTTCGGCGCGAGCAGTACTTC
CDR3aa: CASSLALGEVRREQYF
abundance: .
v_gene: TRBV7-2
d_gene: .
j_gene: TRBJ2-7
len: 16

CDR3nt: TGCGCCAGCAACAGAGTCGGGGGATCAAATGAGCAGTTCTTC
CDR3aa: CASNRVGGSNEQFF
abundance: .
v_gene: TRBV5-1
d_gene: .
j_gene: TRBJ2-1
len: 14

CDR3nt: TGTGCCATCGTTGCGTCTCTTCACGGGGAGCTGTTTTTT
CDR3aa: CAIVASLHGELFF
abundance: .
v_gene: TRBV10-3
d_gene: .
j_gene: TRBJ2-2
len: 13

CDR3nt: TGTGCCAGCACCTCAGGGGGGGTTGGGGTAGATACGCAGTATTTT
CDR3aa: CASTSGGVGVDTQYF
abundance: .
v_gene: TRBV25-1
d_gene: .
j_gene: TRBJ2-3
len: 15

CDR3nt: TGTGCCAGCTCACCACTAGGACAGAACACCGGGGAGCTGTTTTTT
CDR3aa: CASSPLGQNTGELFF
abundance: .
v_gene: TRBV18
d_gene: .
j_gene: TRBJ2-2
len: 15

CDR3nt: TGTGCCAGAAGCCGCAGACGTCCCTTTTGGGGCGAGCAGTACTTC
CDR3aa: CARSRRRPFWGEQYF
abundance: .
v_gene: TRBV5-3
d_gene: .
j_gene: TRBJ2-7
len: 15

CDR3nt: TGTGCCAGCAGTGAAGCCGACAGGGTTGGTGGCTACACCTTC
CDR3aa: CASSEADRVGGYTF
abundance: .
v_gene: TRBV2
d_gene: TRBD1
j_gene: TRBJ1-2
len: 14

CDR3nt: TGTGCCTGGAGAGATACGGCTAGCGGGGGGTACACAGATACGCAGTATTTT
CDR3aa: CAWRDTASGGYTDTQYF
abundance: .
v_gene: TRBV30
d_gene: TRBD2
j_gene: TRBJ2-3
len: 17

CDR3nt: TGTGCCAGCAGTTTAAGGTCTAGCGCTACTCTCTCCTACGAGCAGTACTTC
CDR3aa: CASSLRSSATLSYEQYF
abundance: .
v_gene: TRBV28
d_gene: .
j_gene: TRBJ2-7
len: 17

CDR3nt: TGCGCCAGCAGTCAAAAGGGGAACACTGAAGCTTTCTTT
CDR3aa: CASSQKGNTEAFF
abundance: .
v_gene: TRBV5-1
d_gene: .
j_gene: TRBJ1-1
len: 13

CDR3nt: TGTGCCAGCAGCCCCGGCACTTACGAGCAGTACTTC
CDR3aa: CASSPGTYEQYF
abundance: .
v_gene: TRBV11-3
d_gene: .
j_gene: TRBJ2-7
len: 12

CDR3nt: TGTGCCGGGGCAGGGGGGAAAATAATGAACACTGAAGCTTTCTTT
CDR3aa: CAGAGGKIMNTEAFF
abundance: .
v_gene: TRBV2
d_gene: TRBD1
j_gene: TRBJ1-1
len: 15

CDR3nt: TGTGCCAGCAGCCCCGCCGGCGAGGGATACAATGAGCAGTTCTTC
CDR3aa: CASSPAGEGYNEQFF
abundance: .
v_gene: TRBV7-9
d_gene: .
j_gene: TRBJ2-1
len: 15

CDR3nt: TGTGCCAGCAGCCCTGCATTAGGCACCAACACTGAAGCTTTCTTT
CDR3aa: CASSPALGTNTEAFF
abundance: .
v_gene: TRBV4-2
d_gene: .
j_gene: TRBJ1-1
len: 15

CDR3nt: TGCGCCAGCAGCTTGGATTTCTCCTACAATGAGCAGTTCTTC
CDR3aa: CASSLDFSYNEQFF
abundance: .
v_gene: TRBV5-1
d_gene: .
j_gene: TRBJ2-1
len: 14

CDR3nt: TGTGCCAGCGGGGACAGGGGGCAAACCTACGAGCAGTACTTC
CDR3aa: CASGDRGQTYEQYF
abundance: .
v_gene: TRBV2
d_gene: TRBD1
j_gene: TRBJ2-7
len: 14

CDR3nt: TGTGCCAGCAGCGAAAGGGGCTACGAGCAGTACTTC
CDR3aa: CASSERGYEQYF
abundance: .
v_gene: TRBV6-6
d_gene: .
j_gene: TRBJ2-7
len: 12

CDR3nt: TGTGCCAGCGGTCAACAGGGGAAGCCCCAGCATTTT
CDR3aa: CASGQQGKPQHF
abundance: .
v_gene: TRBV6-5
d_gene: TRBD1
j_gene: TRBJ1-5
len: 12

CDR3nt: TGTGCCAGCGCTTATAACGGGGATGGGCAGTTCTTC
CDR3aa: CASAYNGDGQFF
abundance: .
v_gene: TRBV2
d_gene: .
j_gene: TRBJ2-1
len: 12

CDR3nt: TGTGCCAGAAGCTTGGGACTAGAACTAGGGACCCAGTACTTC
CDR3aa: CARSLGLELGTQYF
abundance: .
v_gene: TRBV5-3
d_gene: .
j_gene: TRBJ2-5
len: 14

CDR3nt: TGTGCCAGCAGCCCGTTTTTCCTCAGGGGAGGTCGTGGAAACACCATATATTTT
CDR3aa: CASSPFFLRGGRGNTIYF
abundance: .
v_gene: TRBV7-2
d_gene: .
j_gene: TRBJ1-3
len: 18

CDR3nt: TGTGCCAGCAGTTACTCGAGTTGGGGGACTGAGCAGTTCTTC
CDR3aa: CASSYSSWGTEQFF
abundance: .
v_gene: TRBV6-5
d_gene: .
j_gene: TRBJ2-1
len: 14